This TCR beta chain was recovered during a study of blood T cell repertoires in COVID-19. About the study: The analysed material was cDNA or gDNA that came from T cells, B-cell-depleted T cells, or PBMCs.

In the source study's methods: The authors estimated nucleated cell counts from reference gene primer amplification. Sequenced by immunoSEQ multiplex PCR; TCRdb stores in-frame clones only, minus some. Clonal size and the V and J genes are those of that table, whereas D and trimming came from the DNA. The table lists 190,000 or so clones, 65% to 90% of them singletons. CDR3 length equals 12 residues. Trimming pared 3 bases from V and 0 bases from J, leaving 5 bases between. Germline CDR1 is SQVTM and CDR2 is ANQGSEA. This clonotype was obtained from a man in his forties or fifties who had recovered from COVID-19. The sample was PBMCs or T cells enriched from blood (not recorded which). The chain links TRBV29-1 to TRBJ2-5, with D possibly TRBD1 on 5 matching bases. CDR3 in amino acids: CSVEDNQETQYF. CDR3 sequence (DNA): TGCAGCGTTGAGGACAACCAAGAGACCCAGTACTTC.